This TCR beta chain stems from a study of neurological immune-mediated disorders. Study-level points and caveats: Private repertoires in all groups were suggested by the absence of shared CDR3 amino acid sequences among expanded clones across subjects.

5'RACE with 10-nucleotide random UMIs generated the cDNA. A single record per CDR3 protein comes from TCRdb applying MiXCR to the 5' RACE reads. The sample lists 55,000 to 85,000 distinct CDR3 sequences, 2.5% to 3.5% occurring once. This CDR3 spans 18 amino acids. The ends lost 5 bases at V and 0 bases at J; junction bases unmatched: 12. The germline gives CDR1 SGHNT, CDR2 YENEEA. There are many counts of this clonotype. Antigen: not known. Source material: PBMCs. This clonotype was sampled from a woman between 50 and 59 years old with multiple sclerosis. The chain recombines TRBV11-3 with TRBJ1-5; 8 bases are shared with TRBD1. CDR3 sequence (DNA): TGTGCCAGCAGCCCAGGACAGGGCCTGGGCGATAGCAATCAGCCCCAGCATTTT. Protein sequence: CASSPGQGLGDSNQPQHF.